Shown below are 26 T cell receptor beta chains from a single sample sequenced in a study of cytomegalovirus exposure and HLA in healthy donors. Both 60 Vbeta primers and 13 Jbeta primers went into the PCR. Sequencing was performed with immunoSEQ multiplex PCR; in TCRdb, only in-frame clones are kept and a portion is missing. The sample records roughly 150,000 clones, just over 75% being singletons. The sample comprised PBMCs. The receptors derive from a woman aged 40 to 55 in good health and CMV-seronegative.

This chain connects TRBV10-3 to TRBJ1-1, with TRBD1 matching 7 bases. From germline, CDR1 is ENHRY and CDR2 SYGVKD. The CDR3 has 11 amino acids. V shed 6 bases, J shed 8 bases, and the junction held 3 bases outside the gene matches. CDR3 residues: CAIRETGEAFF. The CDR3 nucleotides are TGTGCCATCAGGGAGACAGGGGAAGCTTTCTTT.

The gene calls are TRBV13 and TRBJ1-2, with a tentative D call TRBD1 (5 bases). The CDR3 sequence is 18 residues long. Germline V CDR1 and CDR2: PRHDT, FYEKMQ (reference sequence). V gave up 6 bases and J gave up 0 bases, with 23 bases separating them. CDR3 coding DNA: TGTGCCAGCAGAACCCTAGGGAGGGGTCCTACATCTAACTATGGCTACACCTTC. This gives the protein CASRTLGRGPTSNYGYTF.

The chain links TRBV14 to TRBJ1-4, with D possibly TRBD1 on 5 matching bases. The V end was cut by 10 bases, the J end by 7 bases, with 28 bases between. Germline V gives CDR1 SGHDN, CDR2 FVKESK. The CDR3 totals 17 residues. The CDR3 loop is CANPWHTDGGDTEKLFF. CDR3 in DNA: TGTGCCAACCCCTGGCATACAGATGGGGGGGATACTGAAAAACTGTTTTTT.

This clone turned up a few times. Within the sample, other DNA sequences also encode this same CDR3. This chain joins TRBV18 and TRBJ1-1, with 8 positions matching TRBD1. The J segment lost 5 bases and the V segment lost 3 bases, leaving 5 bases of the junction unmatched. This CDR3 has 14 residues. The germline V gene has CDR1 KGHSH and CDR2 LQKENI. The CDR3 region is CASSPGTGGTEAFF. In DNA form, the CDR3 reads TGTGCCAGCTCACCCGGGACAGGAGGAACTGAAGCTTTCTTT.

The chain recombines TRBV6-4 with TRBJ2-1, with TRBD2 matching over 14 bases. Germline lookup yields CDR1 MRHNA and CDR2 SNTAGT. CDR3 length: 17 residues. V trimming: 9 bases; J trimming: 6 bases; junction bases outside the gene matches: 13. The CDR3 here is CARSGLAGASGSNEQFF. The CDR3 bases are TGTGCCAGATCGGGACTAGCGGGAGCAAGTGGATCCAATGAGCAGTTCTTC.

The chain uses TRBV18 and TRBJ2-2, with D possibly matching TRBD2 (5 bases). The CDR3 length is 14 residues. Trimming took off 3 bases at V and 3 bases at J, with 8 bases between the two ends. CDR1 is KGHSH and CDR2 is LQKENI in the germline V gene. The CDR3 region is CASSPLGDTGELFF. For the CDR3, the DNA is TGTGCCAGCTCACCGCTCGGGGACACCGGGGAGCTGTTTTTT. Together with reference TRBV18 and TRBJ2-2, the CDR3 gives the full variable domain: NAGVMQNPRHLVRRRGQEARLRCSPMKGHSHVYWYRQLPEEGLKFMVYLQKENIIDESGMPKERFSAEFPKEGPSILRIQQVVRGDSAAYFCASSPLGDTGELFFGEGSRLTVL.

The V gene is TRBV7-2, the J gene TRBJ2-7; 7 bases fit TRBD1. Unmatched junction bases numbered 9, after V lost 4 bases and J lost 3 bases. The CDR3 contains 15 residues. Germline CDR1 reads SGHTA; CDR2 reads FQGNSA. CDR3 sequence: CASSSTTGMHYEQYF. CDR3 DNA: TGTGCCAGCAGCTCGACGACAGGGATGCACTACGAGCAGTACTTC.

Details on this clone: Within the sample, other DNA sequences also encode this same CDR3. The V gene is TRBV6-1, the J gene TRBJ1-1; 9 bases map to TRBD1. Germline assignment: CDR1 MNHNS and CDR2 SASEGT. This CDR3 is 14 amino acids long. V was clipped by 2 bases and J by 5 bases; unmatched bases: 3. CDR3 DNA: TGTGCCAGCAGTGAAAACAGGGGGCGGACTGAAGCTTTCTTT. It is translated as CASSENRGRTEAFF.

On this clone itself: Relative to the germline gene, one junction end is altered; a read error may explain this. The chain employs TRBV7-7 and TRBJ2-5; TRBD2 matches 8 bases. The CDR3 covers 15 residues. Germline V CDR1 and CDR2: SSHAT, FNYEAQ (reference sequence). CDR3 nucleotides: TGTGCTAGCAGCTTAAGCGGGACTAGTCAAGAGACCCAGTACTTC. It translates to CASSLSGTSQETQYF.

The chain recombines TRBV14 with TRBJ1-2, with 7 nucleotides matching TRBD1. The V gene's germline CDR1 is SGHDN and CDR2 FVKESK. The CDR3 runs 13 residues. Germline trimming cut 1 base from V and 8 bases from J; bases unmatched to any gene: 4. The CDR3 DNA reads TGTGCCAGCAGCCAAGTACAGGGGAGAGGCTACACCTTC. Translation: CASSQVQGRGYTF. The whole variable domain, filled in from reference TRBV14 and TRBJ1-2, reads EAGVTQFPSHSVIEKGQTVTLRCDPISGHDNLYWYRRVMGKEIKFLLHFVKESKQDESGMPNNRFLAERTGGTYSTLKVQPAELEDSGVYFCASSQVQGRGYTFGSGTRLTVV.

The genes are TRBV6-1 and TRBJ1-1; D is perhaps TRBD1 (6 bases). The CDR3 contains 18 residues. V was clipped by 0 bases and J by 1 base, with 18 bases between them. Germline lookup yields CDR1 MNHNS and CDR2 SASEGT. The CDR3 sequence: CASSEAGTYRAKNTEAFF. CDR3 sequence (DNA): TGTGCCAGCAGTGAAGCCGGCACTTACAGGGCCAAGAACACTGAAGCTTTCTTT.

The V and J genes are TRBV5-4 and TRBJ1-1; D is undetermined. Germline CDR1 SGHNT, CDR2 YYREEE (reference sequence). Trimming removed 0 bases from V and 5 bases from J, with 17 bases in between. CDR3 length: 16 amino acids. Written as DNA, the CDR3 is TGTGCCAGCAGCTTGGAAGCATCATCCTGGGCAACTGAAGCTTTCTTT. Translating it yields CASSLEASSWATEAFF.

This clone was seen once. This chain's CDR3 is CASSLSGTVNTEAFF. The CDR3 coding sequence is TGCGCCAGCAGCCTCTCCGGGACAGTGAACACTGAAGCTTTCTTT. J is TRBJ1-1 and V is TRBV5-1, with 7 bases that match TRBD1. Germline V lookup: CDR1 SGHRS, CDR2 YFSETQ. Trimming took 4 bases from V and 0 from J; bases not matched to a gene: 6. This CDR3 comprises 15 residues. Full variable domain (missing parts from reference TRBV5-1 and TRBJ1-1): KAGVTQTPRYLIKTRGQQVTLSCSPISGHRSVSWYQQTPGQGLQFLFEYFSETQRNKGNFPGRFSGRQFSNSRSEMNVSTLELGDSALYLCASSLSGTVNTEAFFGQGTRLTVV.

The rearrangement joins TRBV28 to TRBJ1-5; a weak D match, TRBD1 (5 bases). The germline gives CDR1 MDHEN, CDR2 SYDVKM. V lost 7 bases to trimming and J lost 4 bases, with 17 bases between them. This CDR3 has 15 residues. Here the CDR3 reads CASKGAEGGNQPQHF. The CDR3 coding sequence is TGTGCCAGCAAAGGGGCGGAGGGAGGGAATCAGCCCCAGCATTTT. Variable domain in full (rest from reference TRBV28 and TRBJ1-5): DVKVTQSSRYLVKRTGEKVFLECVQDMDHENMFWYRQDPGLGLRLIYFSYDVKMKEKGDIPEGYSVSREKKERFSLILESASTNQTSMYLCASKGAEGGNQPQHFGDGTRLSIL.

This clone has just one count. V is TRBV30 and J is TRBJ2-3; D gene uncertain. There are 15 residues in the CDR3. Germline CDR1 GTSNPN, CDR2 SVGIG (reference sequence). Trimming shortened V by 7 bases and J by 1 base, and 18 bases separated the two germline ends. The CDR3 loop is CASVWVGRGTDTQYF. In DNA, the CDR3 is TGTGCCTCAGTGTGGGTGGGTCGGGGCACAGATACGCAGTATTTT.

V gene TRBV19 combines with J gene TRBJ1-5; TRBD1 matches at 10 bases. Germline V lookup: CDR1 LNHDA, CDR2 SQIVND (reference sequence). The CDR3 has 15 residues. V trimming: 4 bases; J trimming: 5 bases; junction bases outside the gene matches: 5. This CDR3 reads CASSTGTGEDQPQHF. CDR3 in DNA: TGTGCCAGTAGTACCGGGACAGGGGAGGATCAGCCCCAGCATTTT.

The chain is built from TRBV5-1 and TRBJ2-1; 10 bases match TRBD2. V was clipped by 3 bases and J by 3 bases; unmatched bases: 6. CDR3 size: 16 residues. CDR1 is SGHRS, CDR2 YFSETQ, per germline. The CDR3 DNA follows: TGCGCCAGCAGCTCCTACGGACTAGCGGACTACAATGAGCAGTTCTTC. Translated: CASSSYGLADYNEQFF.

The chain links TRBV29-1 to TRBJ1-2; D ambiguous. CDR1 SQVTM and CDR2 ANQGSEA come from the germline V gene. V was cut by 5 bases and J by 3 bases, with 10 bases left in between. The CDR3 loop spans 12 amino acids. Here the CDR3 reads CSVSKGDYGYTF. The CDR3 nucleotides are TGCAGCGTTTCTAAGGGAGACTATGGCTACACCTTC. The full variable domain, in which reference TRBV29-1 and TRBJ1-2 provide the parts outside the CDR3, is SAVISQKPSRDICQRGTSLTIQCQVDSQVTMMFWYRQQPGQSLTLIATANQGSEATYESGFVIDKFPISRPNLTFSTLTVSNMSPEDSSIYLCSVSKGDYGYTFGSGTRLTVV.

The chain carries TRBV2 and TRBJ1-4, with 7 bases that match TRBD1. Trimming took 8 bases from V and 8 from J; bases not matched to a gene: 11. Germline V gene data show CDR1 as SNHLY and CDR2 as FYNNEI. This CDR3 has 14 residues. The CDR3 loop is CASGTGAVGEKLFF. CDR3 nucleotide sequence: TGTGCCAGCGGAACAGGGGCGGTGGGGGAAAAACTGTTTTTT. The full variable domain, completed using reference TRBV2 and TRBJ1-4, is EPEVTQTPSHQVTQMGQEVILRCVPISNHLYFYWYRQILGQKVEFLVSFYNNEISEKSEIFDDQFSVERPDGSNFTLKIRSTKLEDSAMYFCASGTGAVGEKLFFGSGTQLSVL.

The V and J genes are TRBV4-2 and TRBJ2-2, with 8 bases lining up with TRBD2. With V trimmed by 3 bases and J by 0 bases, 6 bases remained unmatched. CDR1 LGHNA and CDR2 YNFKEQ come from the germline V gene. The CDR3 consists of 17 residues. CDR3 coding DNA: TGTGCCAGCAGCCACGCCACTAGCGGCACGAACACCGGGGAGCTGTTTTTT. Its protein is CASSHATSGTNTGELFF.

The rearrangement links TRBV6-5 to TRBJ2-5; D is possibly TRBD2 (5 bases). The CDR3 covers 12 residues. The germline V gene has CDR1 MNHEY and CDR2 SVGAGI. Trimming removed 4 bases from V and 14 bases from J, with 17 bases in between. The CDR3 region is CASSSVAGITYF. The CDR3 DNA reads TGTGCCAGCAGTTCCGTGGCGGGCATAACTTACTTC.

V gene TRBV11-3 combines with J gene TRBJ2-7; no firm D call. The CDR3 runs 11 residues. The V and J ends lost 4 bases and 2 bases respectively, with 3 bases between them. CDR1 and CDR2 from the germline V gene are SGHNT and YENEEA. The CDR3 sequence: CASSSTYEQYF. The CDR3 DNA reads as TGTGCCAGCAGCTCAACCTACGAGCAGTACTTC.

This chain links TRBV7-2 with TRBJ2-7, with D possibly TRBD1 on 5 matching bases. The CDR3 totals 12 residues. CDR1 SGHTA and CDR2 FQGNSA come from the germline V gene. V lost 2 bases and J lost 4, with 6 bases in between. The CDR3 here is CASSLQGYEQYF. The CDR3 nucleotides read TGTGCCAGCAGCTTACAGGGTTACGAGCAGTACTTC.

This rearrangement joins TRBV28 to TRBJ1-3, with a possible D match to TRBD1 (5 bases). The V end lost 8 bases, the J end lost 3 bases, and 8 bases lay between the germline ends. The CDR3 loop spans 12 amino acids. Looked up from germline, CDR1 is MDHEN and CDR2 is SYDVKM. The CDR3 bases are TGTGCCAGCGTGGGACTTGGAAACACCATATATTTT. Translated, it gives CASVGLGNTIYF.

The chain links TRBV4-2 to TRBJ2-1; 12 bases align to TRBD2. The length of the CDR3 is 16 residues. V gave up 2 bases and J gave up 7 bases; unmatched junction bases: 6. Germline CDR1 and CDR2: LGHNA and YNFKEQ. The DNA for the CDR3 is TGTGCCAGCAGCCAACCTAGCGGGAGGGCCGGGAATGAGCAGTTCTTC. Encoded protein: CASSQPSGRAGNEQFF.

The gene calls are TRBV11-2 and TRBJ2-7; D not resolved. V lost 5 bases and J lost 7, with 3 bases in between. Germline-derived CDR1 and CDR2 are SGHAT and FQNNGV. This CDR3 is 9 amino acids long. Here the CDR3 reads CASSPEQYF. The CDR3 DNA reads as TGTGCCAGCAGCCCAGAGCAGTACTTC.